This T cell receptor beta chain was captured in a study of blood T cell repertoires in COVID-19. Overall study context: The analysed material was cDNA or gDNA that came from T cells, B-cell-depleted T cells, or PBMCs.

Between the trimmed V and J ends, which lost 1 base and 5 bases, there was a span of 16 bases. Looked up from germline, CDR1 is SGHRS and CDR2 is YFSETQ. The CDR3 loop spans 15 amino acids. The authors' processing: Reference gene primer amplification gave nucleated cell count estimates. Measured with immunoSEQ multiplex PCR; TCRdb has only the in-frame clones, and not every one. The DNA gave D and trimming, while V, J and clone size come from that table. Of roughly 140,000 clones in the sample, 75% to 90% are singletons; the top ten hold under 3.5%. This chain links TRBV5-1 with TRBJ2-7, with D possibly being TRBD2 (6 bases). This TCR derives from a woman in her fifties or sixties with active COVID-19. The sequenced sample was peripheral blood. Written as DNA, the CDR3 is TGCGCCAGCAGCTTGTGGTCCGGGGGTCACAACGAGCAGTACTTC. It translates to CASSLWSGGHNEQYF.